This T cell receptor beta chain is from a study of response to subunit inactivated influenza vaccine. Regarding the study as a whole: Authors suggested seasonal influenza vaccinations each recruit few new T cells.

As regards this clonotype: Its antigen is unknown.

A single record per CDR3 protein comes from TCRdb applying MiXCR to the RT-PCR reads. Of roughly 790,000 distinct CDR3 sequences detected, approximately 21% appear once; the ten largest clones hold roughly a tenth. The germline CDR1 and CDR2 sequences are SGHRS and YFSETQ. J lost 2 bases, V lost 4 bases, and 8 bases had no gene match. The CDR3 is 16 amino acids. This specimen was PBMCs from blood, taken roughly 5 days after vaccination. The chain uses TRBV5-1 and TRBJ2-7; 11 bases are a match to TRBD2. The clonotype originates from a man aged 50-59 years who received an inactivated influenza vaccine. The CDR3 DNA follows: TGCGCCAGCAGCCAGCCCCTAGCGGGGGGTGCCTACGAGCAGTACTTC. It specifies CASSQPLAGGAYEQYF.